These 16 T cell receptor beta chains were sequenced from one sample in a study of blood T cell repertoires in COVID-19. The table came from immunoSEQ multiplex PCR; TCRdb's copy has only in-frame clones and leaves some out. The sample has about 130,000 clones; more than 75% are singletons. The sequencing input was peripheral blood. These receptors originate from a woman aged 65 to 85 with COVID-19, enrolled during active disease.

This clone was picked up a small number of times. CDR3 residues: CASSLLQSGSYEQYF. The CDR3, as DNA: TGCGCCAGCAGCTTGCTACAGTCGGGGTCCTACGAGCAGTACTTC. This chain uses TRBV5-1 with TRBJ2-7; D may be TRBD2 (5 bases). Germline-derived CDR1 and CDR2 are SGHRS and YFSETQ. The CDR3 is 15 amino acids. Trimming shortened V by 1 base and J by 1 base, and 12 bases separated the two germline ends.

This sequence joins TRBV25-1 and TRBJ2-1; 7 bases are shared with TRBD2. The CDR3 covers 16 residues. Trimming cost V 2 bases and J 4 bases; bases outside gene matches: 8. Per germline, CDR1 MGHDK and CDR2 SYGVNS. CDR3 nucleotide sequence: TGTGCCAGCAGTGAAGTGGGGAGCGGGGCATACAATGAGCAGTTCTTC. Protein product: CASSEVGSGAYNEQFF.

The CDR3 loop reads CASSKPDNEQFF. In DNA, the CDR3 is TGCGCCAGCAGCAAACCAGACAATGAGCAGTTCTTC. The rearrangement joins TRBV5-1 to TRBJ2-1; D is uncertain. Germline CDR1 and CDR2: SGHRS and YFSETQ. CDR3 length: 12 residues. Deletions cut 4 bases from V and 5 bases from J, with 7 bases between.

The genes are TRBV6-5 and TRBJ1-2; D is uncertain. Germline values: CDR1 MNHEY, CDR2 SVGAGI. The ends were cut back, 8 bases at V and 8 bases at J, with 12 bases in the middle. This CDR3 contains 11 residues. CDR3 coding DNA: TGTGCCAGCTCCCTGGCGGAAGGCTACACCTTC. It encodes CASSLAEGYTF.

This chain uses TRBV5-1 with TRBJ1-1; 7 nucleotides line up with TRBD1. The germline V gene encodes CDR1 SGHRS and CDR2 YFSETQ. The trim removed 3 bases at V and 6 bases at J, leaving 2 bases unmatched. This CDR3 comprises 12 residues. CDR3 amino acids: CASSSTGAEAFF. Here the CDR3 DNA reads TGCGCCAGCAGCTCAACAGGGGCTGAAGCTTTCTTT.

The sample holds a few counts of this clone. This sample also contains other DNA sequences that code for the same CDR3. V gene TRBV6-5 combines with J gene TRBJ2-7; D is unresolved. The CDR3 contains 13 residues. V lost 6 bases and J 3 bases, leaving 12 bases between the germline ends. Germline V CDR1 and CDR2: MNHEY, SVGAGI. The CDR3 sequence: CASRGTGLYEQYF. DNA for the CDR3: TGTGCCAGCAGGGGCACTGGGCTCTACGAGCAGTACTTC.

V gene TRBV29-1 combines with J gene TRBJ1-1; TRBD1 agrees at 8 bases. The CDR3 has 12 amino acids. Germline loops: CDR1 SQVTM, CDR2 ANQGSEA. V shed 6 bases and J 6 bases; nucleotides not matched to a gene: 6. The CDR3 DNA is TGCAGCGTAGGACAGGGAAGGGCTGAAGCTTTCTTT. This translates into CSVGQGRAEAFF. The full variable domain, rest sourced from reference TRBV29-1 and TRBJ1-1, is SAVISQKPSRDICQRGTSLTIQCQVDSQVTMMFWYRQQPGQSLTLIATANQGSEATYESGFVIDKFPISRPNLTFSTLTVSNMSPEDSSIYLCSVGQGRAEAFFGQGTRLTVV.

This chain connects TRBV4-1 to TRBJ2-7, with D maybe TRBD2 (5 bases). V was cut by 2 bases and J by 2 bases, with 16 bases left in between. The CDR3 spans 16 residues. The germline V gene encodes CDR1 MGHRA and CDR2 YSYEKL. Written as DNA, the CDR3 is TGCGCCAGCAGCCAATCGGGGAACACAGCAACCTACGAGCAGTACTTC. Amino acid sequence: CASSQSGNTATYEQYF.

The rearrangement joins TRBV4-2 to TRBJ1-5, with a tentative D call TRBD1 (5 bases). The V gene's germline CDR1 is LGHNA and CDR2 YNFKEQ. V was shortened by 0 bases and J by 0 bases, with 15 bases between the two germline ends. CDR3 length equals 18 residues. The CDR3 nucleotides read TGTGCCAGCAGCCAAGACTCAAGAGACAGAGATAGCAATCAGCCCCAGCATTTT. Translated, it gives CASSQDSRDRDSNQPQHF.

A single count supports this clone. The chain joins TRBV28 to TRBJ1-2; 9 bases match TRBD1. Germline assignment: CDR1 MDHEN and CDR2 SYDVKM. The ends lost 2 bases at V and 3 bases at J; junction bases unmatched: 4. This CDR3 is 15 amino acids long. The DNA for the CDR3 is TGTGCCAGCAGTTTAGGGACAGGGTTGGACTATGGCTACACCTTC. Its protein product is CASSLGTGLDYGYTF.

This clone showed up just once. The CDR3 nucleotides are TGTGCCAGCAGCTTCCGAGCACAAGAGACCCAGTACTTC. This gives the protein CASSFRAQETQYF. The chain joins TRBV7-2 to TRBJ2-5; D ambiguous. In germline, CDR1 is SGHTA, CDR2 FQGNSA. The CDR3 is 13 amino acids. V was cut by 3 bases and J by 2 bases, with 7 bases left in between. The variable domain in full, with the rest retrieved from reference TRBV7-2 and TRBJ2-5, is GAGVSQSPSNKVTEKGKDVELRCDPISGHTALYWYRQSLGQGLEFLIYFQGNSAPDKSGLPSDRFSAERTGGSVSTLTIQRTQQEDSAVYLCASSFRAQETQYFGPGTRLLVL.

The chain uses TRBV11-3 and TRBJ1-3; D is uncertain. In germline, CDR1 is SGHNT, CDR2 YENEEA. Trimming removed 5 bases at V and 0 bases at J, with 11 bases between. The CDR3 has 15 amino acids. In DNA, the CDR3 is TGTGCCAGCAGCCGAGACGGAGACTCTGGAAACACCATATATTTT. It is translated as CASSRDGDSGNTIYF.

This clone was seen a few times. J is TRBJ2-5 and V is TRBV25-1; TRBD1 agrees at 8 bases. The CDR3 contains 13 residues. In germline, CDR1 is MGHDK, CDR2 SYGVNS. Trimming at V came to 6 bases and at J to 5 bases, leaving 5 bases not matched to a gene. CDR3 residues: CASSRRTGETQYF. The CDR3 bases are TGTGCCAGCAGCAGGAGGACAGGGGAGACCCAGTACTTC. Supplemented by reference TRBV25-1 and TRBJ2-5, the full variable domain reads EADIYQTPRYLVIGTGKKITLECSQTMGHDKMYWYQQDPGMELHLIHYSYGVNSTEKGDLSSESTVSRIRTEHFPLTLESARPSHTSQYLCASSRRTGETQYFGPGTRLLVL.

The J gene is TRBJ1-2, the V gene TRBV28; TRBD1 agrees at 9 bases. V shed 6 bases and J 8 bases; nucleotides not matched to a gene: 10. Germline V CDR1 and CDR2: MDHEN, SYDVKM. This CDR3 contains 14 residues. Here the CDR3 reads CASSSDRGGVGYTF. The CDR3 DNA sequence: TGTGCCAGCAGCTCAGACAGGGGGGGAGTGGGCTACACCTTC.

This chain uses TRBV11-1 with TRBJ1-2, with a weak D call TRBD1 (6 bases). V was trimmed by 8 bases and J by 0 bases, leaving 13 bases between them. The CDR3 extends over 14 amino acids. Germline V gives CDR1 SGHAT, CDR2 FQDESV (reference sequence). CDR3 nucleotides: TGTGCCAGCCCCCTGGGACACCCTAACTATGGCTACACCTTC. Encoded protein: CASPLGHPNYGYTF.

The chain joins TRBV19 to TRBJ2-1; possibly TRBD2 for D (6 bases). CDR1 is LNHDA, CDR2 SQIVND, per germline (reference sequence). This CDR3 spans 15 amino acids. V gave up 10 bases and J gave up 8 bases, with 24 bases separating them. CDR3 bases: TGTGCCACTTCCGGGGCGGGACTCCTAAGGGATGAGCAGTTCTTC. This sequence encodes CATSGAGLLRDEQFF.